This T cell receptor beta chain is from a study of T cells in Graves' hyperthyroidism and ophthalmopathy. Overall study results and limits: Most thyroid clonotypes expanded above 0.001 were also detected in blood.

This clonotype was seen ten or more times. What it binds is unknown. The CDR3 runs 15 residues. The germline CDR1 and CDR2 sequences are SGDLS and YYNGEE. V dropped 0 bases and J dropped 1; count of bases not matched to a gene: 4. Amplified TCR beta CDR3 regions came from RNA transcripts. The TCR CDR3 first-round RT-PCR relied on the HTBI primer set. TCRdb ran MiXCR on the multiplex PCR reads and lists one entry per CDR3 protein. The sample lists 480,000 or so distinct CDR3 sequences; over 45% were seen once. The receptor was derived from an adult woman with Graves' disease, either hyperthyroidism or ophthalmopathy (not recorded which). Input material: peripheral blood or thyroid tissue (not recorded which). The V call is TRBV9, the J call TRBJ2-7; TRBD2 matches 7 bases. The CDR3 protein is CASSVAPSGSYEQYF. The CDR3 nucleotides are TGTGCCAGCAGCGTAGCCCCTAGCGGATCCTACGAGCAGTACTTC.